The present T cell receptor beta chain was sequenced within a study of human T cells and chemical hapten exposure. The J segment lost 6 bases and the V segment lost 7 bases, leaving 9 bases of the junction unmatched. Per germline, CDR1 MNHEY and CDR2 SVGAGI. CDR3 size: 13 residues. The time point denotes: pre-sensitization, week 0. Treatment reported: therapeutic diphenylcyclopropenone sensitization with weekly scalp DPC. TCRdb reanalysed the RACE reads using MiXCR and keeps one entry per CDR3 protein. The data hold a few hundred thousand distinct CDR3 sequences, with 8.6% observed a single time. The chain uses TRBV6-5 and TRBJ2-7; 7 bases match TRBD1. The sample consisted of whole blood, taken in connection with sensitization to the hapten diphenylcyclopropenone (DPC). This TCR came from a woman aged 40-49 years with alopecia areata. Some clones in this sample may be carry-over from other donors' samples. The CDR3 DNA follows: TGTGCCAGCATGAGGGGGCCTCTATTCGAGCAGTACTTC. It translates to CASMRGPLFEQYF.